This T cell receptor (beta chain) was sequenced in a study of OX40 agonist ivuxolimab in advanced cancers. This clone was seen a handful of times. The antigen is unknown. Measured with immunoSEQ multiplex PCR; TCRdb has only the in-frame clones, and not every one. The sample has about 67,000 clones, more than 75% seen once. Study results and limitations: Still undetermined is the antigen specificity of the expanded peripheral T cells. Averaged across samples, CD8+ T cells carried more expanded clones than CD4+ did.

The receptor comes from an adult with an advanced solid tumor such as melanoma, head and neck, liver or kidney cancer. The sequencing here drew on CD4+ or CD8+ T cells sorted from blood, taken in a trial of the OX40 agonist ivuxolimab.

CDR3 DNA sequence: TGTGCCTGGAGTGGGGAGACAGGGGATGGCTACACCTTC. As protein: CAWSGETGDGYTF. This chain connects TRBV30 to TRBJ1-2, with TRBD1 matching 8 bases. The CDR3 is made up of 13 amino acids. V dropped 1 base and J dropped 6; count of bases not matched to a gene: 4. Germline loops: CDR1 GTSNPN, CDR2 SVGIG (reference sequence).